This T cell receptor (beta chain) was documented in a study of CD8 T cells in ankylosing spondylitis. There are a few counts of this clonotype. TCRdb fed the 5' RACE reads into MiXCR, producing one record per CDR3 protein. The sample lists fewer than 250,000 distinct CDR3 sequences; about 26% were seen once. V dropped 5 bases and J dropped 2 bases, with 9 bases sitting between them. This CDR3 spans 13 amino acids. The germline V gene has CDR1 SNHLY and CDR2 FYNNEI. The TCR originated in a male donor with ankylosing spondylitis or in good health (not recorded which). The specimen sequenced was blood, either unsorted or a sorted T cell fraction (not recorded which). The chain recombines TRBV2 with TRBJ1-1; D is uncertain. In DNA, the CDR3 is TGTGCCAGCAGTACAGAGACAAACACTGAAGCTTTCTTT. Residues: CASSTETNTEAFF.